One and the same sample provided the 17 T cell receptor beta chains below, sequenced in a study of cytomegalovirus exposure and HLA in healthy donors. With 60 Vbeta and 13 Jbeta primers, the PCR was carried out. TCRdb's copy holds only in-frame clones and misses some; the assay was immunoSEQ multiplex PCR. The repertoire holds fewer than 120,000 clones, with around 78% as singletons. The sample taken for sequencing was PBMCs. The receptors here all came from a woman in her thirties in good health and CMV-seronegative.

This chain links TRBV14 with TRBJ1-4, with a weak D call TRBD1 (6 bases). Germline V gives CDR1 SGHDN, CDR2 FVKESK. V was cut by 0 bases and J by 6 bases, with 14 bases left in between. This CDR3 has 16 amino acids. The chain's CDR3 is CASSQDLRGADEKLFF. The CDR3 DNA reads TGTGCCAGCAGCCAAGATCTACGGGGGGCGGATGAAAAACTGTTTTTT.

The chain joins TRBV7-2 to TRBJ2-1, with D uncertain. From germline, CDR1 is SGHTA and CDR2 FQGNSA. The CDR3 is 13 residues long. V was cut by 1 base and J by 5 bases, with 6 bases left in between. The CDR3 reads CASSLVQHNEQFF. The DNA of the CDR3 is TGTGCCAGCAGCTTAGTACAGCACAATGAGCAGTTCTTC.

This chain connects TRBV5-6 to TRBJ1-1; D is perhaps TRBD1 (6 bases). V was shortened by 6 bases and J by 4 bases, with 10 bases between the two germline ends. This CDR3 is built from 12 residues. In germline, CDR1 is SGHDT, CDR2 YYEEEE. The DNA of the CDR3 is TGTGCCAGCAAACAGGGTCCCACTGAAGCTTTCTTT. Amino acids: CASKQGPTEAFF.

V usage is TRBV18 and J usage is TRBJ2-3; D remains unclear. Per the germline V gene, CDR1 is KGHSH and CDR2 is LQKENI. The CDR3 loop spans 14 amino acids. Trimming stripped 3 bases from V and 2 bases from J, with 9 bases between. CDR3 residues: CASSPSLSTDTQYF. As DNA, the CDR3 is TGTGCCAGCTCACCTAGTTTATCCACAGATACGCAGTATTTT.

In this sample, this clone turned up a few times. The chain joins TRBV18 to TRBJ2-3, with TRBD2 identical over 9 bases. V trimming: 2 bases; J trimming: 4 bases; junction bases outside the gene matches: 4. Germline CDR1 KGHSH, CDR2 LQKENI. CDR3 length equals 15 residues. The CDR3 region has the DNA TGTGCCAGCTCACCAATAGCGGGAGTCGCAGATACGCAGTATTTT. This translates into CASSPIAGVADTQYF.

This chain uses TRBV28 with TRBJ1-1; tentatively, D is TRBD1 (5 bases). Germline V gene lookup returns CDR1 MDHEN and CDR2 SYDVKM. The V and J ends lost 5 bases and 11 bases respectively, with 18 bases between them. The CDR3 has 13 amino acids. For the CDR3, the DNA is TGTGCCAGCAGTCTAGGGGCCCGATCTACGGCTTTCTTT. Its protein product is CASSLGARSTAFF. The entire variable domain, with the rest obtained from reference TRBV28 and TRBJ1-1, is as follows: DVKVTQSSRYLVKRTGEKVFLECVQDMDHENMFWYRQDPGLGLRLIYFSYDVKMKEKGDIPEGYSVSREKKERFSLILESASTNQTSMYLCASSLGARSTAFFGQGTRLTVV.

J is TRBJ2-2 and V is TRBV11-2; 7 nucleotides line up with TRBD2. The V segment lost 4 bases and the J segment 5 bases; nucleotides outside the gene matches: 13. Germline V gene data show CDR1 as SGHAT and CDR2 as FQNNGV. This CDR3 has 17 amino acids. CDR3 region: CASSSKGLGSLTGELFF. As DNA, the CDR3 is TGTGCCAGCAGCTCGAAAGGACTAGGGTCTTTAACCGGGGAGCTGTTTTTT.

This clone appeared a single time. V usage is TRBV27 and J usage is TRBJ2-7; D gene unclear. Germline V lookup: CDR1 MNHEY, CDR2 SMNVEV (reference sequence). This CDR3 has 12 amino acids. V dropped 3 bases and J dropped 3 bases, with 6 bases sitting between them. Here the CDR3 DNA reads TGTGCCAGCAGTTTGACGGGCTACGAGCAGTACTTC. It is translated as CASSLTGYEQYF.

This clone was observed a few times. This chain connects TRBV4-3 to TRBJ2-1; TRBD2 matches 7 bases. After removal of 0 bases from V and 3 bases from J, the junction contained 5 bases not matched to a gene. The germline V gene encodes CDR1 LGHNA and CDR2 YSLEER. The CDR3 totals 16 residues. CDR3 in amino acids: CASSQDTGGYYNEQFF. The CDR3 nucleotides read TGCGCCAGCAGCCAAGATACGGGAGGTTACTACAATGAGCAGTTCTTC.

The genes are TRBV18 and TRBJ2-3, with TRBD2 identical over 9 bases. Germline V gene lookup returns CDR1 KGHSH and CDR2 LQKENI. The CDR3 length is 15 residues. V shed 3 bases and J 3 bases; nucleotides not matched to a gene: 4. In nucleotides, the CDR3 is TGTGCCAGCTCACCCTTTAGCGGGGGAACAGATACGCAGTATTTT. Amino acid sequence: CASSPFSGGTDTQYF.

The chain employs TRBV29-1 and TRBJ1-2; tentatively, D is TRBD1 (6 bases). V dropped 5 bases and J dropped 7 bases, with 14 bases sitting between them. Looked up from germline, CDR1 is SQVTM and CDR2 is ANQGSEA. The CDR3 runs to 12 residues. The CDR3 sequence is CSVWKGGTGYTF. CDR3 bases: TGCAGCGTTTGGAAAGGGGGTACTGGCTACACCTTC.

A few counts support this clone. The chain carries TRBV9 and TRBJ2-2, with D uncertain. Germline values: CDR1 SGDLS, CDR2 YYNGEE. The CDR3 totals 12 residues. The V end lost 0 bases, the J end lost 6 bases, and 3 bases lay between the germline ends. The CDR3 loop is CASSVVAGELFF. For the CDR3, the DNA is TGTGCCAGCAGCGTAGTAGCCGGGGAGCTGTTTTTT.

The chain uses TRBV4-3 and TRBJ2-7; TRBD1 agrees at 8 bases. The CDR3 has 15 amino acids. The ends lost 6 bases at V and 6 bases at J; junction bases unmatched: 13. Per germline, CDR1 LGHNA and CDR2 YSLEER. The CDR3: CASSLNARTGSEQYF. Here the CDR3 DNA reads TGCGCCAGCAGTCTGAACGCCCGGACAGGGTCCGAGCAGTACTTC.

The chain joins TRBV28 to TRBJ1-2, with 7 positions matching TRBD1. Germline CDR1 and CDR2: MDHEN and SYDVKM. V shed 6 bases and J 2 bases; nucleotides not matched to a gene: 9. The CDR3 covers 15 residues. CDR3 region: CASSPWDSANYGYTF. CDR3 in DNA: TGTGCCAGCAGCCCTTGGGACAGCGCAAACTATGGCTACACCTTC.

The chain joins TRBV5-6 to TRBJ2-1; 9 bases are shared with TRBD2. The V segment lost 4 bases and the J segment 7 bases; nucleotides outside the gene matches: 6. Germline values: CDR1 SGHDT, CDR2 YYEEEE. CDR3 length equals 14 residues. CDR3 DNA: TGTGCCAGCAGCCTGATGACTAGCGGTAATGAGCAGTTCTTC. This translates into CASSLMTSGNEQFF.

This sequence joins TRBV9 and TRBJ2-7, with TRBD2 matching over 7 bases. Germline values: CDR1 SGDLS, CDR2 YYNGEE. This CDR3 has 15 residues. J was trimmed by 7 bases and V by 2 bases; bases with no gene match: 12. Here the CDR3 reads CASSVFGGRVEEQYF. In nucleotides, the CDR3 is TGTGCCAGCAGCGTTTTTGGTGGGAGGGTGGAAGAGCAGTACTTC.

This clone was found once. The V gene is TRBV30, the J gene TRBJ1-6, with 8 nucleotides matching TRBD1. This CDR3 region has 14 residues. V lost 3 bases, J lost 10 bases, and 8 bases stayed unmatched. Germline V CDR1 and CDR2: GTSNPN, SVGIG (reference sequence). The CDR3 coding sequence is TGTGCCTGGAGCACGGACAGGGTCAGATCACCCCTCCACTTT. Protein sequence: CAWSTDRVRSPLHF.